This section outlines one T cell receptor (beta chain) sequence together with its context. Antigen specificity is unknown. The sample is drawn from a study of graft-versus-host responses after intestinal transplantation. Looking at the study overall: Recipients obtained multivisceral, liver-intestinal, or isolated intestinal transplants. Every one of the recipients received anti-thymocyte globulin induction and afterwards took tacrolimus and steroids for 3 to 4 years. Study-wide results and limits: GvH clonotypes were identified within recipient marrow, with a subset emerging first in ileum or blood. Association was observed between peak circulating GvH clone levels and early post-transplant HvG declines.

V lost 6 bases, J lost 7 bases, and 18 bases lay in between. Germline loops: CDR1 GTSNPN, CDR2 SVGIG (reference sequence). This CDR3 spans 13 amino acids. Assay used: immunoSEQ multiplex PCR; TCRdb lists only in-frame clones, some missing. The sample lists about 100,000 clones, 87% occurring once. The specimen comprised unstimulated CD4+ T cells sorted from spleen or lymph node cells, sampled before transplant. This chain links TRBV30 with TRBJ1-2; no clear D. The sequence was obtained from a human donor who was the organ donor for an intestinal transplant. The CDR3 nucleotides read TGTGCCTGTTTTGTTCGGGGATCGGGTGGCTACACCTTC. Encoded protein: CACFVRGSGGYTF. The full variable domain, its missing parts supplied by reference TRBV30 and TRBJ1-2, is SQTIHQWPATLVQPVGSPLSLECTVEGTSNPNLYWYRQAAGRGLQLLFYSVGIGQISSEVPQNLSASRPQDRQFILSSKKLLLSDSGFYLCACFVRGSGGYTFGSGTRLTVV.